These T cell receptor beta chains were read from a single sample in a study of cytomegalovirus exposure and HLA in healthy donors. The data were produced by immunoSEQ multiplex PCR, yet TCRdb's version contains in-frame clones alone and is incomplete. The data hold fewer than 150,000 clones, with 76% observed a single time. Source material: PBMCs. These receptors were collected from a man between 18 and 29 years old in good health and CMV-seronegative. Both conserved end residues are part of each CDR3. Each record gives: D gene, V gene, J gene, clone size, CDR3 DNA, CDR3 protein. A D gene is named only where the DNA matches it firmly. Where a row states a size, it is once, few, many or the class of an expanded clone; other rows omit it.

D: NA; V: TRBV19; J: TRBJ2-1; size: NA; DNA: TGTGCCAGTAGTAGGGGCGATTTCGTCGTTAGCGGTGAGCAGTTCTTC; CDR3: CASSRGDFVVSGEQFF
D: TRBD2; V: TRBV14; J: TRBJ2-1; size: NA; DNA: TGTGCCAGCAGCCAAGATGGCGGGGGTATTTACAATGAGCAGTTCTTC; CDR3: CASSQDGGGIYNEQFF
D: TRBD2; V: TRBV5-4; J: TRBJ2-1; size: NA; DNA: TGTGCCAGCAGCCCGTCACCGGGGGGGGCTCTTAACAATGAGCAGTTCTTC; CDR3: CASSPSPGGALNNEQFF
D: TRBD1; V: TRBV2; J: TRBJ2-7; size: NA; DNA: TGTGCCAGCAGTGATGGGACAGTGCTAGTCTACGAGCAGTACTTC; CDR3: CASSDGTVLVYEQYF
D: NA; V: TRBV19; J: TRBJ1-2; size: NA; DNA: TGTGCCAGTAGTATCAGTTATAACTATGGCTACACCTTC; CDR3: CASSISYNYGYTF
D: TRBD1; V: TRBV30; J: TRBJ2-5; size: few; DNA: TGTGCCTGGAACAGGGGAATACAAGAGACCCAGTACTTC; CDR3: CAWNRGIQETQYF
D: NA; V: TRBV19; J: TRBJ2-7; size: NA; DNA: TGTGCCAGTAGTGAAACAGGGAAGGATTACGAGCAGTACTTC; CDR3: CASSETGKDYEQYF
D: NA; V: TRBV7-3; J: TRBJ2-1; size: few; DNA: TGTGCCAGCAGCCCGGACAGAGGCTCCTACAATGAGCAGTTCTTC; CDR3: CASSPDRGSYNEQFF
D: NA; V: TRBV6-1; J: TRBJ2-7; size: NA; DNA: TGTGCCAGCAGTGATTTCGTACAGCTCTACGAGCAGTACTTC; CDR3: CASSDFVQLYEQYF
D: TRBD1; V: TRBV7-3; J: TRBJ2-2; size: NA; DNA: TGTGCCAGCAGCTTAGTAACAGGGGGGTCCGGGGAGCTGTTTTTT; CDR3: CASSLVTGGSGELFF
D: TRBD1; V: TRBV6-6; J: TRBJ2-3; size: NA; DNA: TGTGCCAGCAGTCCGGACAGGTCCACAGATACGCAGTATTTT; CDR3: CASSPDRSTDTQYF
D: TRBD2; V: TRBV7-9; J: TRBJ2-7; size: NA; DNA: TGTGCCAGCAGCTTAGAAGTGGCGGGAGGGCGCCACGAGCAGTACTTC; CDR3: CASSLEVAGGRHEQYF
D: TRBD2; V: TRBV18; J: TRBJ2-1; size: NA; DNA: TGTGCCAGCTCACCAAGAAAGGGACTAGCGGGGGGTAATGAGCAGTTCTTC; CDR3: CASSPRKGLAGGNEQFF